This TCR beta chain was recorded in a study of T cell clones after liver transplantation. Study-wide context: Samples came from ITN030ST, which attempted immunosuppression withdrawal within 2 years of liver transplantation. Subjects received no induction therapy and standard immunosuppression until randomization at 12-24 months post-transplant. TCRbeta sequencing after a pre-transplant mixed lymphocyte reaction identified graft-donor-reactive clones, later tracked in post-transplant blood.

This CDR3 spans 13 amino acids. The trim removed 8 bases at V and 6 bases at J, leaving 9 bases unmatched. The V gene's germline CDR1 is MNHEY and CDR2 SMNVEV (reference sequence). Sorting of unstimulated PBMCs yielded separate CD3+CD4+ and CD3+CD8+ fractions. TCRdb's copy holds only in-frame clones and misses some; the assay was immunoSEQ multiplex PCR. The sample holds 25,000 to 40,000 clones, around 94% seen once. V gene TRBV27 combines with J gene TRBJ2-7; 8 bases agree with TRBD1. Sequenced material: CD8+ T cells from blood, taken 12 months after liver transplant. The TCR originated in a human patient who received a liver transplant. Some T cells may arise from the graft donor. The CDR3 DNA reads TGTGCCAGCGGACAGGGAAGACAACGCGAGCAGTACTTC. Protein product: CASGQGRQREQYF.